Each of the 26 T cell receptor beta chains below was sequenced from the same sample in a study of blood T cell repertoires in COVID-19 (dated by TCRdb to 2018 to 2020). Library preparation used the immunoSEQ multiplex PCR assay. What TCRdb holds here is the immuneACCESS table cut down to in-frame rearrangements. Part of the clones is not present; checked against another copy, under half of the missing clones reflect an unresolved V gene, and the others are unexplained. The sample profile shows more than 45,000 clones; just under 90% of them were found once. Clones ranked in the top ten supply 1.4% of the sample. Sequenced input: peripheral blood. The receptors stem from a man aged 55 to 70 with acute or convalescent COVID-19.

The V gene is TRBV9, the J gene TRBJ2-1; perhaps TRBD1 as D (6 bases). Germline loops: CDR1 SGDLS, CDR2 YYNGEE. V lost 2 bases to trimming and J lost 4 bases, with 13 bases between them. There are 15 residues in the CDR3. The CDR3 DNA reads TGTGCCAGCAGCGTTCAGGGGTCTGAGTACAATGAGCAGTTCTTC. It translates to CASSVQGSEYNEQFF.

The V gene is TRBV13, the J gene TRBJ2-7; 11 positions match TRBD2. The germline gives CDR1 PRHDT, CDR2 FYEKMQ (reference sequence). CDR3 length: 18 residues. Trimming removed 4 bases from V and 6 bases from J; junction bases left unmatched: 17. The CDR3 DNA sequence: TGTGCCAGCAGCTGGGGACTAGCGGAGGCCGGCCCCCTTGTCGAGCAGTACTTC. This sequence encodes CASSWGLAEAGPLVEQYF.

The chain joins TRBV6-5 to TRBJ1-2; no reliable D call. The V and J ends lost 4 bases and 3 bases respectively, with 3 bases between them. Germline V lookup: CDR1 MNHEY, CDR2 SVGAGI. The CDR3 contains 11 residues. In DNA, the CDR3 is TGTGCCAGCAGTTCCGACTATGGCTACACCTTC. This encodes CASSSDYGYTF.

CDR3 in DNA: TGCGCCAGCAGCCAAGGGGCACAGGGGCTCTCCTACGAGCAGTACTTC. Amino acids: CASSQGAQGLSYEQYF. The genes are TRBV4-1 and TRBJ2-7; 7 nucleotides match TRBD1. The CDR3 has 16 residues. Trimming removed 1 base from V and 0 bases from J; junction bases left unmatched: 6. Germline CDR1 reads MGHRA; CDR2 reads YSYEKL.

The chain employs TRBV13 and TRBJ1-6, with TRBD1 matching 10 bases. The CDR3 extends over 15 amino acids. Germline values: CDR1 PRHDT, CDR2 FYEKMQ (reference sequence). V was clipped by 5 bases and J by 7 bases; unmatched bases: 5. The CDR3 sequence: CASSTWTGGNSPLHF. The CDR3 DNA follows: TGTGCCAGCAGCACATGGACAGGGGGGAATTCACCCCTCCACTTT.

The rearrangement joins TRBV18 to TRBJ1-1; no reliable D call. CDR1 KGHSH and CDR2 LQKENI come from the germline V gene. The V end lost 10 bases, the J end lost 0 bases, and 15 bases lay between the germline ends. This CDR3 is 14 amino acids long. The CDR3 DNA sequence: TGTGCCACCTCGATGGGCCCCATGAACACTGAAGCTTTCTTT. Its translation: CATSMGPMNTEAFF.

The chain uses TRBV28 and TRBJ2-7; the D gene is possibly TRBD2 (5 bases). The V end was cut by 4 bases, the J end by 0 bases, with 16 bases between. Looked up from germline, CDR1 is MDHEN and CDR2 is SYDVKM. This CDR3 is built from 16 residues. Written as DNA, the CDR3 is TGTGCCAGCAGTTCCACCTCGACGGGATTCTCCTACGAGCAGTACTTC. Translated: CASSSTSTGFSYEQYF.

The gene calls are TRBV6-5 and TRBJ2-3; 12 bases map to TRBD2. The CDR3 runs to 14 residues. V lost 10 bases, J lost 4 bases, and 6 bases stayed unmatched. Germline V gene data show CDR1 as MNHEY and CDR2 as SVGAGI. CDR3 bases: TGTGCCACTTCTAGCGGGAGGGCCTCAGATACGCAGTATTTT. It yields the protein CATSSGRASDTQYF.

J is TRBJ1-4 and V is TRBV2; no definite D call. The V end lost 6 bases, the J end lost 0 bases, and 14 bases lay between the germline ends. Germline CDR1 reads SNHLY; CDR2 reads FYNNEI. This CDR3 contains 16 residues. CDR3 sequence: CASSARSVATNEKLFF. The CDR3 coding sequence is TGTGCCAGCAGCGCCCGCAGCGTTGCAACTAATGAAAAACTGTTTTTT.

This clone has just a few counts. CDR3 amino acids: CASRRTDNQPQHF. The CDR3 nucleotides are TGTGCCAGCAGAAGGACAGACAATCAGCCCCAGCATTTT. The V call is TRBV2, the J call TRBJ1-5; the D gene is possibly TRBD1 (6 bases). The V and J ends lost 6 bases and 3 bases respectively, with 9 bases between them. This CDR3 has 13 residues. Per the germline V gene, CDR1 is SNHLY and CDR2 is FYNNEI.

V usage is TRBV28 and J usage is TRBJ2-7; no reliable D call. CDR1 is MDHEN, CDR2 SYDVKM, per germline. With 4 bases removed from V and 8 bases from J, the gap between germline ends came to 9 bases. CDR3 length: 11 residues. CDR3 nucleotide sequence: TGTGCCAGCAGTTCCCCTCTCCAGCAGTACTTC. This sequence encodes CASSSPLQQYF.

This clone was seen once. The rearrangement links TRBV6-4 to TRBJ1-2; no clear D. The length of the CDR3 is 13 residues. Trimming took off 2 bases at V and 7 bases at J, with 11 bases between the two ends. Germline V gene sequence: CDR1 MRHNA, CDR2 SNTAGT. DNA for the CDR3: TGTGCCAGCAGTGACGGTGGGGAGGCTGGCTACACCTTC. This gives the protein CASSDGGEAGYTF.

The chain's CDR3 is CASSYKGARQPQHF. For the CDR3, the DNA is TGTGCCAGCAGTTACAAAGGGGCCCGTCAGCCCCAGCATTTT. The rearrangement joins TRBV6-2 or TRBV6-3 to TRBJ1-5, with D possibly matching TRBD1 (5 bases). Germline V gene lookup returns CDR1 MNHEY and CDR2 SVGEGT. The CDR3 has 14 residues. The V end lost 2 bases, the J end lost 6 bases, and 11 bases lay between the germline ends.

V gene TRBV5-5 combines with J gene TRBJ1-2, with D hard to call. The CDR3 has 15 residues. Germline V lookup: CDR1 SGHKS, CDR2 YYEKEE (reference sequence). Trimming pared 4 bases from V and 3 bases from J, leaving 16 bases between. The CDR3 DNA is TGTGCCAGCAGCGCTCGGAGCCGGGGAGACTATGGCTACACCTTC. Translated: CASSARSRGDYGYTF.

The V gene is TRBV28, the J gene TRBJ1-2; no clear D gene. Germline V gene sequence: CDR1 MDHEN, CDR2 SYDVKM. V lost 5 bases to trimming and J lost 1 base, with 14 bases between them. The CDR3 is 15 amino acids. Written as DNA, the CDR3 is TGTGCCAGCAGTAAGTTGTCCGGCGGTAACTATGGCTACACCTTC. Its translation is CASSKLSGGNYGYTF.

The CDR3 protein is CASSVREDEQYF. CDR3 DNA sequence: TGTGCCAGTAGTGTCCGGGAGGACGAGCAGTACTTC. The rearrangement links TRBV19 to TRBJ2-7; TRBD2 agrees at 7 bases. Per the germline V gene, CDR1 is LNHDA and CDR2 is SQIVND (reference sequence). CDR3 length: 12 amino acids. After removal of 5 bases from V and 5 bases from J, the junction contained 3 bases not matched to a gene.

This chain uses TRBV6-5 with TRBJ1-1; D is unresolved. The ends were cut back, 6 bases at V and 1 base at J, with 12 bases in the middle. CDR3 size: 14 residues. Per germline, CDR1 MNHEY and CDR2 SVGAGI. The DNA of the CDR3 is TGTGCCAGCAGGGCGGGAGCTCCGAACACTGAAGCTTTCTTT. Protein product: CASRAGAPNTEAFF.

The chain joins TRBV14 to TRBJ1-1; possibly TRBD1 for D (5 bases). The germline gives CDR1 SGHDN, CDR2 FVKESK. This CDR3 is 15 amino acids long. Trimming left V 2 bases short and J 4 bases short, with 14 bases between. DNA of the CDR3: TGTGCCAGCAGCCAATATAGGGGAAGCAGCACTGAAGCTTTCTTT. It yields the protein CASSQYRGSSTEAFF.

This sequence joins TRBV28 and TRBJ2-2; D gene unclear. The CDR3 is 16 amino acids. V gave up 2 bases and J gave up 2 bases, with 12 bases separating them. Germline CDR1 reads MDHEN; CDR2 reads SYDVKM. CDR3 loop: CASSLIATFNTGELFF. DNA of the CDR3: TGTGCCAGCAGTTTAATTGCGACATTCAACACCGGGGAGCTGTTTTTT. Full variable domain (missing parts from reference TRBV28 and TRBJ2-2): DVKVTQSSRYLVKRTGEKVFLECVQDMDHENMFWYRQDPGLGLRLIYFSYDVKMKEKGDIPEGYSVSREKKERFSLILESASTNQTSMYLCASSLIATFNTGELFFGEGSRLTVL.

The chain couples TRBV7-2 to TRBJ1-5; 8 nucleotides match TRBD1. The germline V gene encodes CDR1 SGHTA and CDR2 FQGNSA. J gave up 10 bases and V 3 bases, and 5 bases lay outside the gene matches. This CDR3 has 13 residues. CDR3 nucleotides: TGTGCCAGCAGCTTCCCGGGACAGGCTCCCCAGCATTTT. It translates to CASSFPGQAPQHF.

The chain couples TRBV7-2 to TRBJ1-5, with D perhaps matching TRBD1 (6 bases). In germline, CDR1 is SGHTA, CDR2 FQGNSA. The CDR3 runs to 13 residues. The V and J ends lost 4 bases and 4 bases respectively, with 8 bases between them. The CDR3 protein is CASSSTGNQPQHF. For the CDR3, the DNA is TGTGCCAGCAGCTCGACAGGAAATCAGCCCCAGCATTTT.

This clone appeared a single time. The genes are TRBV5-1 and TRBJ2-7; 11 bases are shared with TRBD1. CDR1 SGHRS and CDR2 YFSETQ come from the germline V gene. The CDR3 sequence is 15 residues long. V lost 5 bases to trimming and J lost 0 bases; unmatched junction nucleotides: 4. CDR3 sequence: CASSMGQGVSYEQYF. CDR3 nucleotides: TGCGCCAGCAGTATGGGACAGGGGGTCTCCTACGAGCAGTACTTC.

The chain joins TRBV6-2 or TRBV6-3 to TRBJ2-2, with 11 bases aligning to TRBD2. Germline V gives CDR1 MNHEY, CDR2 SVGEGT. CDR3 length: 18 amino acids. V dropped 2 bases and J dropped 0; count of bases not matched to a gene: 5. DNA of the CDR3: TGTGCCAGCAGTTACAGTCGACTAGCGGGACCGAACACCGGGGAGCTGTTTTTT. Its protein is CASSYSRLAGPNTGELFF.

The chain has TRBV4-3 and TRBJ1-4; D not resolved. Trimming removed 1 base from V and 6 bases from J, with 18 bases in between. This CDR3 is 17 amino acids long. The germline CDR1 and CDR2 sequences are LGHNA and YSLEER. CDR3 sequence: CASSQGPLGSGDEKLFF. The CDR3 nucleotides read TGCGCCAGCAGCCAAGGGCCCCTCGGTTCCGGAGATGAAAAACTGTTTTTT.

In this sample, this clone turned up once. The rearrangement links TRBV2 to TRBJ1-5; D may be TRBD1 (5 bases). Looked up from germline, CDR1 is SNHLY and CDR2 is FYNNEI. The CDR3 spans 16 residues. Trimming pared 3 bases from V and 0 bases from J, leaving 12 bases between. DNA of the CDR3: TGTGCCAGCAGTGATCGCCCAGGGATTAGCAATCAGCCCCAGCATTTT. This gives the protein CASSDRPGISNQPQHF. Based on the CDR3 plus reference TRBV2 and TRBJ1-5, the full variable domain is EPEVTQTPSHQVTQMGQEVILRCVPISNHLYFYWYRQILGQKVEFLVSFYNNEISEKSEIFDDQFSVERPDGSNFTLKIRSTKLEDSAMYFCASSDRPGISNQPQHFGDGTRLSIL.

CDR3 sequence (DNA): TGTGCCAGTAGCCCGACTATCGATAATTCACCCCTCCACTTT. This sequence encodes CASSPTIDNSPLHF. The J gene is TRBJ1-6, the V gene TRBV19; D remains unclear. Trimming removed 6 bases at V and 5 bases at J, with 11 bases between. The CDR3 is 14 amino acids. From germline, CDR1 is LNHDA and CDR2 SQIVND (reference sequence).